This T cell receptor (beta chain) was retrieved from a study of blood T cell repertoires in COVID-19 (dated by TCRdb to about 2020). Regarding the research as a whole: Collaborator samples came from the United States, Italy and Spain and covered acute and convalescent phases of COVID-19. The prospective study material was composed of cDNA or gDNA derived from T cells, B-cell-depleted T cells, or PBMCs. Subjects who had been exposed to COVID-19, were actively infected with it, or had recovered from it provided the deeply sampled blood TCRbeta repertoires that made up the dataset. The repertoires were released in a freely available public database intended as a resource for research on the immune response to SARS-CoV-2. Samples came from the ongoing ImmuneRACE study (first 160 participants) plus 1,254 subjects from 6 global collaborators. A de-identified subject ID, COVID-19 status, age in years and sex were almost always included in the sample metadata. Where available, HLA class I and class II types were taken from metadata supplied by the sample provider and were not determined by assay-based typing.

Whole blood was collected in K2EDTA tubes by collaborating institutions according to the institutions' own protocols. For TCRbeta analysis, collaborators shipped samples as frozen whole blood, isolated PBMCs, or DNA extracted from either of those sample types. This clone has a single count. Its antigen is not yet known. Within one base of it there is no much larger clone, and no base qualities were kept. Here is what the overall study found, with its caveats: How much clinical and demographic metadata was included differed by source and by participant, and the metadata was provided uncurated.

The immunoSEQ Assay, a bias-controlled multiplex PCR, was used to amplify TCRbeta CDR3 regions from genomic DNA. The authors' pipeline ran thus. The number of nucleated cells in each sample was estimated from the amplification of reference gene primers within the assay. To quantify the absolute abundance of each unique TCRbeta CDR3 rearrangement, sequence reads were collapsed and filtered. For each sample, productive Simpson clonality was calculated by taking the square root of Simpson's diversity index across productive rearrangements. The clones in this table, taken by TCRdb from immuneACCESS, are in-frame only. Not every clone is retained; where verified, under half of the shortfall comes from an unresolved V gene, and the cause of the rest is unknown. That table is the source of V, J and clone size, and D and trimming were worked out from the DNA. Here the sample has around 120,000 clones; under 80% occur a single time. Roughly 2% of the sample lies in the top ten.

For this chain, trimming is 4 bases at the V end and 0 bases at the J end, and the number of junction bases without a gene match is 12. The CDR3 measures 18 amino acids from cysteine to phenylalanine. Solely the CDR3 DNA is kept, with 54 bases framed from the first base. CDR1 and CDR2, looked up from the germline V gene, are SGHNT and YENEEA. The sample was peripheral blood. Recombination joined TRBV11-3 with TRBJ2-3, with TRBD2 matching 8 junction bases. The receptor was derived from a man between 65 and 80 years old with acute or convalescent COVID-19. The DNA sequence reads TGTGCCAGCAGCTCCCCAGCCCGGACTAGCTCTAGCACAGATACGCAGTATTTT. Its protein is CASSSPARTSSSTDTQYF.